The 25 T cell receptor beta chains listed next were all sequenced from one sample in a study of CD8 T cells in ankylosing spondylitis. Study-wide findings and caveats: Made up of under ten highly homologous variants, a TCR beta motif appeared characteristic of ankylosing spondylitis blood.

Via MiXCR, TCRdb re-called the 5' RACE reads, giving one row per CDR3 protein. The sample holds a few hundred thousand distinct CDR3 sequences, about 20% seen once. These receptors' targets are unknown. The sequenced material came from blood, either unsorted or a sorted T cell fraction (not recorded which). These receptors originate from a male donor with ankylosing spondylitis.

V and J are TRBV5-1 and TRBJ2-7; 8 positions agree with TRBD1. With V trimmed by 5 bases and J by 4 bases, 11 bases remained unmatched. This CDR3 region has 15 residues. Germline V gives CDR1 SGHRS, CDR2 YFSETQ. CDR3 region: CASSSGQGAKYEQYF. The CDR3 DNA sequence: TGCGCCAGCAGTTCTGGACAGGGCGCAAAATACGAGCAGTACTTC.

The chain carries TRBV20-1 and TRBJ1-4; D uncertain. V lost 3 bases and J lost 8, with 16 bases in between. Germline V gene lookup returns CDR1 DFQATT and CDR2 SNEGSKA (reference sequence). The CDR3 is made up of 14 amino acids. The CDR3 nucleotides read TGCAGTGCTAGCCGGGGAAGTATAGAGGAAAAACTGTTTTTT. This codes for CSASRGSIEEKLFF.

This chain uses TRBV12-3 or TRBV12-4 with TRBJ2-3; 8 nucleotides line up with TRBD2. J gave up 7 bases and V 3 bases, and 9 bases lay outside the gene matches. The CDR3 spans 15 residues. CDR3 region: CASSFRGGRRYTQYF. CDR3 DNA sequence: TGTGCCAGCAGTTTTCGCGGGGGGCGCAGGTATACGCAGTATTTT.

This clonotype has only a few counts. V usage is TRBV20-1 and J usage is TRBJ2-3; a possible D gene is TRBD2 (6 bases). V lost 3 bases, J lost 5 bases, and 15 bases lay in between. Per germline, CDR1 DFQATT and CDR2 SNEGSKA (reference sequence). There are 14 residues in the CDR3. The CDR3, as DNA: TGCAGTGCTAGGGATACGGGAGCGGTAGATACGCAGTATTTT. This gives the protein CSARDTGAVDTQYF.

The V call is TRBV24-1, the J call TRBJ1-2; a weak D match, TRBD1 (6 bases). The length of the CDR3 is 16 residues. V was pared by 2 bases and J by 4 bases, with 16 bases between. The germline V gene has CDR1 KGHDR and CDR2 SFDVKD. CDR3 DNA: TGTGCCACCAGTGATTCCCGCCTCCAGGGGCTCTATGGCTACACCTTC. It encodes CATSDSRLQGLYGYTF.

This clonotype appeared a few times. The chain couples TRBV11-2 to TRBJ2-1; TRBD2 matches at 10 bases. Trimming took 1 base from V and 10 from J; bases not matched to a gene: 13. The CDR3 has 17 amino acids. Looked up from germline, CDR1 is SGHAT and CDR2 is FQNNGV. The CDR3 coding sequence is TGTGCCAGCAGCTTAGGGCCAATGAGCGGGAGGGTGCGCGAGCAGTTCTTC. Its protein is CASSLGPMSGRVREQFF.

This clonotype was counted at least ten times. This chain joins TRBV4-2 and TRBJ2-2, with unresolved D. V lost 4 bases to trimming and J lost 2 bases, with 8 bases between them. The CDR3 is made up of 14 amino acids. The germline gives CDR1 LGHNA, CDR2 YNFKEQ. The chain's CDR3 is CASSPRGNTGELFF. CDR3 nucleotide sequence: TGTGCCAGCAGCCCTCGTGGCAACACCGGGGAGCTGTTTTTT.

J is TRBJ2-3 and V is TRBV7-6; D tentatively fits TRBD1 or TRBD2 (5 bases each). Looked up from germline, CDR1 is SGHVS and CDR2 is FNYEAQ. The CDR3 is made up of 14 amino acids. V lost 4 bases, J lost 2 bases, and 10 bases lay in between. CDR3: CASSSRDHTDTQYF. CDR3 in DNA: TGTGCCAGCAGCTCCCGGGACCACACAGATACGCAGTATTTT.

This clonotype has a handful of counts. The chain uses TRBV12-3 or TRBV12-4 and TRBJ2-1; 10 bases agree with TRBD2. The trim removed 5 bases at V and 9 bases at J, leaving 7 bases unmatched. The length of the CDR3 is 14 residues. CDR3 amino acids: CASSQSGRASEQFF. The CDR3 coding sequence is TGTGCCAGCAGTCAAAGCGGGAGGGCCAGTGAGCAGTTCTTC.

The CDR3 is CAISLAGGRGYGYTF. DNA for the CDR3: TGTGCCATCAGTTTAGCGGGGGGTAGAGGCTATGGCTACACCTTC. This chain uses TRBV10-3 with TRBJ1-2; D might be TRBD1 (5 bases). This CDR3 has 15 residues. The germline V gene has CDR1 ENHRY and CDR2 SYGVKD. V lost 5 bases and J lost 4, with 17 bases in between.

The chain links TRBV7-9 to TRBJ1-1, with D unclear. Germline-derived CDR1 and CDR2 are SEHNR and FQNEAQ (reference sequence). V lost 4 bases and J 4 bases, leaving 10 bases between the germline ends. CDR3 length: 13 residues. The CDR3 loop is CASSSDVGTEAFF. In nucleotides, the CDR3 is TGTGCCAGCAGCTCGGACGTTGGCACTGAAGCTTTCTTT.

In its sample, this clonotype was seen a few times. For the CDR3, the DNA is TGTGCCAGCTCACCCCACCCAGGGCAGGGGGGCTACAATGAGCAGTTCTTC. It specifies CASSPHPGQGGYNEQFF. The chain joins TRBV18 to TRBJ2-1, with a possible D match to TRBD1 (7 bases). The CDR3 extends over 17 amino acids. Germline lookup yields CDR1 KGHSH and CDR2 LQKENI. V lost 3 bases and J lost 3, with 18 bases in between.

The chain combines TRBV2 with TRBJ2-4, with D perhaps TRBD1 (7 bases). The CDR3 runs to 15 residues. Germline-derived CDR1 and CDR2 are SNHLY and FYNNEI. The V and J ends lost 5 bases and 6 bases respectively, with 17 bases between them. CDR3 sequence: CASSSRGGTVNIQYF. The DNA for the CDR3 is TGTGCCAGCAGTTCCCGCGGCGGGACAGTAAACATTCAGTACTTC.

This clonotype turned up a few times. V is TRBV6-1 and J is TRBJ1-1, with 10 bases that match TRBD1. In germline, CDR1 is MNHNS, CDR2 SASEGT. This CDR3 region has 16 residues. The trim removed 6 bases at V and 4 bases at J, leaving 11 bases unmatched. CDR3 in DNA: TGTGCCAGCAGAGCCCCGGGACAGGGGTATGGCACTGAAGCTTTCTTT. This encodes CASRAPGQGYGTEAFF.

The J gene is TRBJ1-4, the V gene TRBV9, with D uncertain. The CDR3 runs to 15 residues. V was clipped by 0 bases and J by 5 bases, with 11 bases between them. The germline gives CDR1 SGDLS, CDR2 YYNGEE. CDR3 coding DNA: TGTGCCAGCAGCGTAGGCGCAGGCCAAAATGAAAAACTGTTTTTT. Translation gives CASSVGAGQNEKLFF.

The chain recombines TRBV9 with TRBJ2-1; D ambiguous. The CDR3 has 12 amino acids. Germline V gene lookup returns CDR1 SGDLS and CDR2 YYNGEE. Trimming stripped 3 bases from V and 10 bases from J, with 11 bases between. The CDR3 sequence is CASSGELGEQFF. CDR3 nucleotides: TGTGCCAGCAGCGGAGAGTTAGGCGAGCAGTTCTTC. The complete variable domain, with remaining parts taken from reference TRBV9 and TRBJ2-1, reads DSGVTQTPKHLITATGQRVTLRCSPRSGDLSVYWYQQSLDQGLQFLIQYYNGEERAKGNILERFSAQQFPDLHSELNLSSLELGDSALYFCASSGELGEQFFGPGTRLTVL.

In this sample, this clonotype turned up a few times. The CDR3: CASSSTGANNSPLHF. The DNA for the CDR3 is TGCGCCAGCAGCTCGACAGGGGCCAATAATTCACCCCTCCACTTT. The chain recombines TRBV5-1 with TRBJ1-6; 8 nucleotides match TRBD1. J lost 5 bases, V lost 3 bases, and 4 bases had no gene match. The CDR3 covers 15 residues. Per the germline V gene, CDR1 is SGHRS and CDR2 is YFSETQ. The complete variable domain, with remaining parts taken from reference TRBV5-1 and TRBJ1-6, reads KAGVTQTPRYLIKTRGQQVTLSCSPISGHRSVSWYQQTPGQGLQFLFEYFSETQRNKGNFPGRFSGRQFSNSRSEMNVSTLELGDSALYLCASSSTGANNSPLHFGNGTRLTVT.

A word on this clonotype: A junction boundary mismatches the germline segment, possibly from a read error. V is TRBV9 and J is TRBJ1-3, with D possibly being TRBD1 (5 bases). There are 15 residues in the CDR3. CDR1 is SGDLS, CDR2 YYNGEE, per germline. CDR3 residues: CAGSVEAGTGNTIYF. CDR3 sequence (DNA): TGTGCCGGCAGCGTAGAGGCAGGGACTGGAAACACCATATATTTT. The full variable domain, in which reference TRBV9 and TRBJ1-3 provide the parts outside the CDR3, is DSGVTQTPKHLITATGQRVTLRCSPRSGDLSVYWYQQSLDQGLQFLIQYYNGEERAKGNILERFSAQQFPDLHSELNLSSLELGDSALYFCAGSVEAGTGNTIYFGEGSWLTVV.

The chain recombines TRBV4-1 with TRBJ2-2; 9 nucleotides match TRBD1. Unmatched junction bases numbered 11, after V lost 3 bases and J lost 6 bases. Per the germline V gene, CDR1 is MGHRA and CDR2 is YSYEKL. CDR3 length equals 17 residues. The CDR3 DNA sequence: TGCGCCAGCAGCCATGTAGCCGGGACAGGGTATGCCGGGGAGCTGTTTTTT. Translation: CASSHVAGTGYAGELFF.

This clonotype was counted a few times. This chain uses TRBV7-2 with TRBJ2-7, with D tentatively TRBD2 (5 bases). This CDR3 has 16 residues. Germline V CDR1 and CDR2: SGHTA, FQGNSA. V shed 1 base and J shed 0 bases, with 13 bases lying between them. In DNA, the CDR3 is TGTGCCAGCAGCTTAGGGGGTGAGCGGAGCTCCTACGAGCAGTACTTC. As protein: CASSLGGERSSYEQYF.

In this sample, this clonotype turned up a few times. This chain connects TRBV24-1 to TRBJ2-1; possible D gene TRBD2, 6 bases. The length of the CDR3 is 17 residues. Trimming took off 6 bases at V and 0 bases at J, with 17 bases between the two ends. From germline, CDR1 is KGHDR and CDR2 SFDVKD. CDR3 sequence reads: CATSHRRGESSYNEQFF. In DNA, the CDR3 is TGTGCCACCAGTCACCGGAGGGGAGAATCCTCCTACAATGAGCAGTTCTTC.

This chain links TRBV5-1 with TRBJ2-3; TRBD1 agrees at 12 bases. The CDR3 totals 16 residues. Germline loops: CDR1 SGHRS, CDR2 YFSETQ. Germline trimming cut 4 bases from V and 4 bases from J; bases unmatched to any gene: 7. The CDR3 here is CASSLGQGAPPDTQYF. The CDR3 DNA sequence: TGCGCCAGCAGCCTGGGACAGGGGGCGCCCCCAGATACGCAGTATTTT.

The table lists this clonotype with many counts. The rearrangement links TRBV29-1 to TRBJ2-5, with 8 positions matching TRBD2. After removal of 8 bases from V and 5 bases from J, the junction contained 13 bases not matched to a gene. Germline assignment: CDR1 SQVTM and CDR2 ANQGSEA. This CDR3 is 14 amino acids long. CDR3 protein: CSIRPGLGRETQYF. CDR3 sequence (DNA): TGCAGCATCCGCCCGGGACTAGGAAGGGAGACCCAGTACTTC. Based on the CDR3 plus reference TRBV29-1 and TRBJ2-5, the full variable domain is SAVISQKPSRDICQRGTSLTIQCQVDSQVTMMFWYRQQPGQSLTLIATANQGSEATYESGFVIDKFPISRPNLTFSTLTVSNMSPEDSSIYLCSIRPGLGRETQYFGPGTRLLVL.

The sample holds many counts of this clonotype. The J gene is TRBJ2-7, the V gene TRBV29-1, with no clear D. Between the trimmed V and J ends, which lost 6 bases and 5 bases, there was a span of 17 bases. Germline V gene data show CDR1 as SQVTM and CDR2 as ANQGSEA. This CDR3 has 13 amino acids. CDR3 sequence (DNA): TGCAGCGTCTCTCCGGGCCTGTGGGACGAGCAGTACTTC. Its translation: CSVSPGLWDEQYF.

The chain employs TRBV6-1 and TRBJ1-1; 11 bases line up with TRBD1. Losses at the gene ends were 4 bases for V and 10 bases for J; bases not matched to a gene: 8. The V gene's germline CDR1 is MNHNS and CDR2 SASEGT. The length of the CDR3 is 14 residues. The CDR3 here is CASSGGQGGGGAFF. The CDR3 DNA is TGTGCCAGCAGTGGGGGACAGGGGGGAGGGGGAGCTTTCTTT.